These T cell receptor beta chains were read from a single sample in a study of T cell responses to AZD1222 COVID-19 vaccine. TCRdb's table, derived via immunoSEQ multiplex PCR, lists solely in-frame clones and lacks some. The sample carries around 80,000 clones, around 90% recorded once. The material was peripheral blood, obtained 28 days after the second AZD1222 dose. Source of these receptors: an adult who received the AZD1222 COVID-19 vaccine. The CDR3 runs from the conserved cysteine through the conserved F or W. The order of the fields is clone size, D gene, V gene, J gene, CDR3 DNA, CDR3 protein. D genes are given only for firm matches. The listing skips clone size in some rows; elsewhere it reads once, few, many or a size class.

>.|TRBD2|TRBV29-1|TRBJ2-1
TGCAGCGGACTAGCGGGAGGCTTTGAGCAGTTCTTC
CSGLAGGFEQFF
>.|.|TRBV12-3/TRBV12-4|TRBJ2-2
TGTGCCAGCAGGGGACCTCAAACCGGGGAGCTGTTTTTT
CASRGPQTGELFF
>.|TRBD2|TRBV9|TRBJ2-1
TGTGCCAGCAGCGGGTTCCCAGGAGGACTAGCGGACAATGAGCAGTTCTTC
CASSGFPGGLADNEQFF
>.|TRBD2|TRBV12-5|TRBJ2-3
TGTGCTAGTGGTTTTGGGACTAGCGGGACCTCAGATACGCAGTATTTT
CASGFGTSGTSDTQYF
>.|.|TRBV7-8|TRBJ1-5
TGTGCCAGCAGCTTGGTGAGAGGGGGGCAGCCCCAGCATTTT
CASSLVRGGQPQHF
>once|TRBD1|TRBV7-8|TRBJ2-7
TGTGCCAGCAGCTTAAGGGACAGGGGGAAGTACGAGCAGTACTTC
CASSLRDRGKYEQYF
>.|.|TRBV9|TRBJ1-2
TGTGCCAGCAGCGCAGGGACATCAAGGGGCTACACCTTC
CASSAGTSRGYTF
>.|.|TRBV6-5|TRBJ2-2
TGTGCCAGCAGGCTTGAGGTGGGGGGCGTTGCGGAGCTGTTTTTT
CASRLEVGGVAELFF
>.|.|TRBV12-2|TRBJ1-5
TGTGCAAGCTCGGGTTTGGGTAAGAGGGGCAATCAGCCCCAGCATTTT
CASSGLGKRGNQPQHF
>once|TRBD1|TRBV6-5|TRBJ2-2
TGTGCCAGCAGTCCCGGGACAGGGTTTGGGGAGCTGTTTTTT
CASSPGTGFGELFF
>.|TRBD2|TRBV9|TRBJ2-1
TGTGCCAGCAGCGTGGGGACTACCTACAATGAGCAGTTCTTC
CASSVGTTYNEQFF
>.|.|TRBV28|TRBJ2-5
TGTGCCAGCAACGAGGGACGGAAAGAGACCCAGTACTTC
CASNEGRKETQYF
>once|.|TRBV6-6|TRBJ2-2
TGTGCCAGCAGTTACCCCGAGGCCGGGGAGCTGTTTTTT
CASSYPEAGELFF
>.|.|TRBV18|TRBJ2-7
TGTGCCAGCTCACCGACTGTAGACTACGAGCAGTACTTC
CASSPTVDYEQYF
>.|TRBD1|TRBV4-1|TRBJ2-7
TGCGCCAGCAGCCATTCCGGGACAGGACCCTACGAGCAGTACTTC
CASSHSGTGPYEQYF
>.|.|TRBV11-2|TRBJ1-5
TGTGCCAGCAGCTCCGGGTCTTTTAATCAGCCCCAGCATTTT
CASSSGSFNQPQHF
>.|.|TRBV7-9|TRBJ2-3
TGTGCCAGCAGCTTAGCGGCAGATACGCAGTATTTT
CASSLAADTQYF
>.|.|TRBV19|TRBJ1-1
TGTGCCAGTAGTCAAGCCAGGGGAATAGGAGGCACTGAAGCTTTCTTT
CASSQARGIGGTEAFF
>.|TRBD2|TRBV27|TRBJ2-1
TGTGCCAGCAGTTCGAAATCCCGACTAGCGGGAGGGCCAGGTGAGCAGTTCTTC
CASSSKSRLAGGPGEQFF
>.|.|TRBV11-1|TRBJ2-3
TGTGCCAGCAGCTCCCAAATTGGGCCCGGGGCAGATACGCAGTATTTT
CASSSQIGPGADTQYF
>.|.|TRBV7-6|TRBJ2-6
TGTGCCAGCAGCTTAGTTCCAGCGAGCTCTGGGGCCAACGTCCTGACTTTC
CASSLVPASSGANVLTF
>once|.|TRBV28|TRBJ1-2
TGTGCCAGCACATACTGGCAGGCTGATAACTATGGCTACACCTTC
CASTYWQADNYGYTF
>.|.|TRBV6-1|TRBJ1-2
TGTGCCAGCAGTGAAGCGGCCCGACCTCAAGGATATGGCTACACCTTC
CASSEAARPQGYGYTF
>.|.|TRBV15|TRBJ2-7
TGTGCCACCAGCTCCCCAGGTGGGCGACTCTACGAGCAGTACTTC
CATSSPGGRLYEQYF
>.|TRBD2|TRBV5-4|TRBJ2-2
TGTGCCAGCAGCTTGGTCGGCGGGAGAACCGGGGAGCTGTTTTTT
CASSLVGGRTGELFF
>.|TRBD2|TRBV7-2|TRBJ2-7
TGTGCCAGCAGCTTAAATGCGGGAGGGTCTTACGAGCAGTACTTC
CASSLNAGGSYEQYF
>.|.|TRBV5-5|TRBJ2-7
TGTGCCAGCAGCCTTGGGACGGTAGGAACCGAGCAGTACTTC
CASSLGTVGTEQYF
>.|.|TRBV6-1|TRBJ2-3
TGTGCCAGCAGTGATAGCGGAAACGGAGGGGATACGCAGTATTTT
CASSDSGNGGDTQYF
>once|.|TRBV18|TRBJ2-1
TGTGCCAGCTCACCATACGGTTCCTACAATGAGCAGTTCTTC
CASSPYGSYNEQFF
>.|.|TRBV3-1/TRBV3-2|TRBJ2-7
TGTGCCAGCAGCCAAGGGGGGCCGCGCGAGCAGTACTTC
CASSQGGPREQYF
>.|.|TRBV5-1|TRBJ2-7
TGCGCCAGCAGCTTGGACCGGAGGGACGAGCAGTACTTC
CASSLDRRDEQYF
>.|.|TRBV5-1|TRBJ2-1
TGCGCCAGCATGGCAGGGACTTCCTACAATGAGCAGTTCTTC
CASMAGTSYNEQFF
>once|.|TRBV28|TRBJ1-6
TGTGCCAGCGAGGATCCGGGTAATTCACCCCTCCACTTT
CASEDPGNSPLHF
>.|TRBD2|TRBV5-4|TRBJ2-1
TGTGCCAGCAGCTTCGGGGGAGCGGGAGGTGAGGAGCAGTTCTTC
CASSFGGAGGEEQFF
>.|TRBD2|TRBV3-1/TRBV3-2|TRBJ2-7
TGTGCCAGCATCCACGTAGCGGGAGGGTCCTACGAGCAGTACTTC
CASIHVAGGSYEQYF
>.|.|TRBV5-5|TRBJ1-2
TGTGCCAGCAGCTTGTTGGCAGGGGTGGGCTACACCTTC
CASSLLAGVGYTF
>.|.|TRBV7-9|TRBJ2-1
TGTGCCAGCAGCTTACTGCAGGGGTCGGAGCAGTTCTTC
CASSLLQGSEQFF
>once|.|TRBV7-3|TRBJ2-2
TGTGCCAGCAGCTTAATGCGAAGCTCCGGGGAGCTGTTTTTT
CASSLMRSSGELFF
>once|TRBD2|TRBV29-1|TRBJ2-1
TGCAGCGTTATCAGACTAGCGGGTTACAATGAGCAGTTCTTC
CSVIRLAGYNEQFF
>.|.|TRBV9|TRBJ1-3
TGTGCCAGCAGCGTCAAGGGCTCTGGAAACACCATATATTTT
CASSVKGSGNTIYF
>.|TRBD2|TRBV24-1|TRBJ2-3
TGTGCCACCAGTGATTTCCCCGGGGGGGTAACAAGGCAGTATTTT
CATSDFPGGVTRQYF
>.|.|TRBV20-1|TRBJ2-3
TGCAGTGCTAGTGGTGGGGGCACAGATACGCAGTATTTT
CSASGGGTDTQYF
>.|TRBD1|TRBV2|TRBJ2-3
TGTGCCAGTAGGACAGGGTCCCCAGATACGCAGTATTTT
CASRTGSPDTQYF
>.|TRBD1|TRBV19|TRBJ2-7
TGTGCCAGTAGTCGTCCGGGACAGGGATCCTACGAGCAGTACTTC
CASSRPGQGSYEQYF
>.|TRBD2|TRBV6-5|TRBJ2-7
TGTGCCAGCAGTTACTCTAGCGGGAGTAGATACGAGCAGTACTTC
CASSYSSGSRYEQYF